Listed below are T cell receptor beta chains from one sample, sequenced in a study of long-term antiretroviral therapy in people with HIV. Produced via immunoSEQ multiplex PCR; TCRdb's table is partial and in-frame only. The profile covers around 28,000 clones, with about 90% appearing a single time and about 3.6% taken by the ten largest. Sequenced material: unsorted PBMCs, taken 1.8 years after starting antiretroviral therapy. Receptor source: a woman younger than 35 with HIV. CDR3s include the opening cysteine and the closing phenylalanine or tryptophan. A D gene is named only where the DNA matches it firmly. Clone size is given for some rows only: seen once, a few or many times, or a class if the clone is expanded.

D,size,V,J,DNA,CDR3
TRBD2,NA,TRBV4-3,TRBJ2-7,TGCGCCAGCAGCCAAGCCGCTAGCGGGAGTATCCAGCAGTACTTC,CASSQAASGSIQQYF
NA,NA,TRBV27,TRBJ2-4,TGTGCCAGCAGTTCACTCATGATTAGTTACTTC,CASSSLMISYF
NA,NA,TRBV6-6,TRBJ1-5,TGTGCCAGCAGTTACCGTCAGGCCGACAATCAGCCCCAGCATTTT,CASSYRQADNQPQHF
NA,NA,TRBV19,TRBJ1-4,TGTGCCAGTTTCCCTAGTGCCGGGACGGGGAATGAAAAACTGTTTTTT,CASFPSAGTGNEKLFF
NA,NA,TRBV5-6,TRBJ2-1,TGTGCCAGCAGCCTGCGGAGGCACCATGACTCTTACAATGAGCAGTTCTTC,CASSLRRHHDSYNEQFF
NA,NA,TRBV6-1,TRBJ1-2,TGTGCCAGCAGATACACAGCCCAAGGAGGCTACACCTTC,CASRYTAQGGYTF
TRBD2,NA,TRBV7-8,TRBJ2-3,TGTGCCAGCAGCTACTCCGTGGGGGGGACAGATACGCAGTATTTT,CASSYSVGGTDTQYF
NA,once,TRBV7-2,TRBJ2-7,TGTGCCAGCAGCTCCGCCGGCGGGTACTACGAGCAGTACTTC,CASSSAGGYYEQYF
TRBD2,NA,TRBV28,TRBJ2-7,TGTGCCAGCAGTTTAGCCCTGACAGGGGGACTAGCGGGAGTAACCTACGAGCAGTACTTC,CASSLALTGGLAGVTYEQYF
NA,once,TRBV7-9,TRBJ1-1,TGTGCCTCCTCCTCCACCAGGGAGGTGAACACTGAAGCTTTCTTT,CASSSTREVNTEAFF
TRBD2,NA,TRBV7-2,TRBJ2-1,TGTGCCAGCAGCTCAACAACTAGCGGGAGGGCCGATGAGCAGTTCTTC,CASSSTTSGRADEQFF
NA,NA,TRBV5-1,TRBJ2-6,TGCGCCAGCAGCTCGGTTAACTCTGGGGCCAACGTCCTGACTTTC,CASSSVNSGANVLTF
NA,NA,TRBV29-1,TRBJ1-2,TGCAGCGCCGGAGGGGTGGAGGGCTACACCTTC,CSAGGVEGYTF
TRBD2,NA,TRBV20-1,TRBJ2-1,TGCAGTGCTAGAGAGGGACTAGGAGAGTTCTTC,CSAREGLGEFF
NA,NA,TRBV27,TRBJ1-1,TGTGCCAGCAGTTTTCTGGGGTTCGACACTGAAGCTTTCTTT,CASSFLGFDTEAFF
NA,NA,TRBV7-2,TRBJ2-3,TGTGCCAGCAGCTTAGGCAGCGGCTTTAGCACAGATACGCAGTATTTT,CASSLGSGFSTDTQYF
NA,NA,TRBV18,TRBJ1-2,TGTGCCAGCTCACCGACAGGAAACTATGGCTACACCTTC,CASSPTGNYGYTF
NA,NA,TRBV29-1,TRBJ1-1,TGCAGCGTTCTCCCGAGCGGTACTGAAGCTTTCTTT,CSVLPSGTEAFF
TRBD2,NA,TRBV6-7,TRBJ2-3,TGTGCCAGCATAGCTGAATTGGAGCGGGAGGAGGAATGGAGCACAGATACGCAGTATTTT,CASIAELEREEEWSTDTQYF